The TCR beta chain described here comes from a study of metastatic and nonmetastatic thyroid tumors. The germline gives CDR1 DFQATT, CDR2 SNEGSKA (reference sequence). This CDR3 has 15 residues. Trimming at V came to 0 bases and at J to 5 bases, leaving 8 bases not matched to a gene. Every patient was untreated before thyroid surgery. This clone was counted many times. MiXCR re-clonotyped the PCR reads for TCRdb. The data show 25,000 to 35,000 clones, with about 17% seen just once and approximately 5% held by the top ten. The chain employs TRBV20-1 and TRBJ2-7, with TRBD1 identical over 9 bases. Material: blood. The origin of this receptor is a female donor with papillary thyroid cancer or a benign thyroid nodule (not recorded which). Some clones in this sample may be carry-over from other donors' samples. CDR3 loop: CSARDAGTGTHEQYF. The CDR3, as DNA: TGCAGTGCTAGAGACGCCGGGACAGGGACCCACGAGCAGTACTTC.